These 8 T cell receptor beta chains originate from one sample sequenced in a study of blood T cells in healthy people across ages. Next came a second PCR, run for about 7 to 12 cycles, which used a sample-barcoded 5' primer along with a J-beta primer mix. Each CDR3 protein is one row after TCRdb ran MiXCR on the 5' RACE reads. The sample lists 780,000 or so distinct CDR3 sequences; around 50% were seen once. The sample taken for sequencing was blood. The receptors were gathered from a man aged 40-49 years in good health.

This clonotype turned up a few times. CDR3 region: CASSQDRGGGYGYTF. The DNA of the CDR3 is TGTGCCAGCAGCCAAGATCGAGGGGGCGGTTATGGCTACACCTTC. The V call is TRBV4-2, the J call TRBJ1-2; 7 nucleotides line up with TRBD1. The CDR3 has 15 residues. With V trimmed by 0 bases and J by 5 bases, 6 bases remained unmatched. Germline loops: CDR1 LGHNA, CDR2 YNFKEQ.

The chain links TRBV28 to TRBJ1-1, with a possible D match to TRBD1 (5 bases). There are 15 residues in the CDR3. From germline, CDR1 is MDHEN and CDR2 SYDVKM. The germline V and J ends were trimmed by 0 bases and 4 bases, with 12 bases remaining between them. The CDR3 sequence is CASSLWAGRSTEAFF. The CDR3 DNA is TGTGCCAGCAGTTTATGGGCAGGGAGGAGCACTGAAGCTTTCTTT.

This chain links TRBV9 with TRBJ2-1; TRBD2 agrees at 9 bases. This CDR3 region has 15 residues. CDR1 is SGDLS and CDR2 is YYNGEE in the germline V gene. Germline trimming cut 0 bases from V and 7 bases from J; bases unmatched to any gene: 5. In DNA, the CDR3 is TGTGCCAGCAGCGTAGGCCCTAGCGGGATAAATGAGCAGTTCTTC. Translation gives CASSVGPSGINEQFF.

This clonotype was detected ten times or more. The chain employs TRBV27 and TRBJ2-3, with 9 bases matching TRBD1. V lost 5 bases to trimming and J lost 0 bases; unmatched junction nucleotides: 9. The CDR3 has 17 residues. Per the germline V gene, CDR1 is MNHEY and CDR2 is SMNVEV (reference sequence). As DNA, the CDR3 is TGTGCCAGCAGTCCCCCTCGGGGGACAGGGAGCACAGATACGCAGTATTTT. Translated, it gives CASSPPRGTGSTDTQYF.

This clonotype was counted a few times. The V call is TRBV29-1, the J call TRBJ2-4, with D tentatively TRBD2 (5 bases). The J call is doubtful: the DNA matches TRBJ2-5 better. The germline V gene has CDR1 SQVTM and CDR2 ANQGSEA. The CDR3 loop spans 12 amino acids. In DNA form, the CDR3 reads TGCAGCGTTTTGTTTCGGGGAGAGACCCAGTACTTC. Encoded protein: CSVLFRGETQYF.

V usage is TRBV20-1 and J usage is TRBJ1-2, with a weak D call TRBD1 (5 bases). Looked up from germline, CDR1 is DFQATT and CDR2 is SNEGSKA (reference sequence). Deletions cut 3 bases from V and 4 bases from J, with 12 bases between. CDR3 length: 13 residues. The CDR3 bases are TGCAGTGCTAGCTCTCAAGGGGTCTATGGCTACACCTTC. As protein: CSASSQGVYGYTF.

The rearrangement joins TRBV27 to TRBJ2-5, with a possible D match to TRBD2 (5 bases). Trimming left V 6 bases short and J 4 bases short, with 12 bases between. Germline V CDR1 and CDR2: MNHEY, SMNVEV (reference sequence). There are 13 residues in the CDR3. Here the CDR3 DNA reads TGTGCCAGCAGGGCCGGGGTCGTAGAGACCCAGTACTTC. Encoded protein: CASRAGVVETQYF.

The V and J genes are TRBV20-1 and TRBJ2-7; unclear D gene. CDR3 size: 14 residues. The germline CDR1 and CDR2 sequences are DFQATT and SNEGSKA (reference sequence). V lost 0 bases and J lost 0, with 9 bases in between. CDR3 protein: CSARDADSSYEQYF. CDR3 DNA sequence: TGCAGTGCTAGAGATGCAGACTCCTCCTACGAGCAGTACTTC.